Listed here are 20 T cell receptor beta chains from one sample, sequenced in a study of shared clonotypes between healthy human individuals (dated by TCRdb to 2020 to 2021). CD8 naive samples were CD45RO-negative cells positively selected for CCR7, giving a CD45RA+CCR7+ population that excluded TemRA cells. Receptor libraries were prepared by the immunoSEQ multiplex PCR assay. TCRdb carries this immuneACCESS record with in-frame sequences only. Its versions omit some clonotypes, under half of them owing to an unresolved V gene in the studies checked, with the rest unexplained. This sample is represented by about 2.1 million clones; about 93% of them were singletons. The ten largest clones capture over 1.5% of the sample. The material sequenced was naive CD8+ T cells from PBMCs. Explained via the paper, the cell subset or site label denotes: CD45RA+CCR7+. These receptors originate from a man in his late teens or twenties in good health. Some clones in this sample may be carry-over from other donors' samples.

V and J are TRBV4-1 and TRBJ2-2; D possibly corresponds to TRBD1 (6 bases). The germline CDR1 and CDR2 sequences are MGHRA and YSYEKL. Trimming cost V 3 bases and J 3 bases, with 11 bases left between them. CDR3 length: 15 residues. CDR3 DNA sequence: TGCGCCAGCAGCCAGGGGGCTATCGACACCGGGGAGCTGTTTTTT. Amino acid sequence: CASSQGAIDTGELFF.

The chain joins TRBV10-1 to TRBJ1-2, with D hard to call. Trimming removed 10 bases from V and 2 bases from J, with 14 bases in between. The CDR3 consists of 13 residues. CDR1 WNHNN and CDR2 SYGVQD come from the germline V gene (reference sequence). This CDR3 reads CAIADLRNYGYTF. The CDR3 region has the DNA TGCGCCATCGCGGACCTTCGCAACTATGGCTACACCTTC.

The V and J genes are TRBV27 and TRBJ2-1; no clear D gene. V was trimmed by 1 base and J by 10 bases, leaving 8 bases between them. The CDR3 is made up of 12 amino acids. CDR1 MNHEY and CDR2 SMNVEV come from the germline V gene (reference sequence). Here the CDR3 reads CASSLLLGEQFF. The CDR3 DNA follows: TGTGCCAGCAGTTTATTGCTGGGCGAGCAGTTCTTC.

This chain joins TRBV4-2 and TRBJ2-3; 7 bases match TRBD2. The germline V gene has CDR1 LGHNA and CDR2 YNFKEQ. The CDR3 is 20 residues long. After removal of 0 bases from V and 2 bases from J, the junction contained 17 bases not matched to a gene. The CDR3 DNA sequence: TGTGCCAGCAGCCAAGATCGCATCAGCGGGGAGCTGCTTTCCACAGATACGCAGTATTTT. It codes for CASSQDRISGELLSTDTQYF.

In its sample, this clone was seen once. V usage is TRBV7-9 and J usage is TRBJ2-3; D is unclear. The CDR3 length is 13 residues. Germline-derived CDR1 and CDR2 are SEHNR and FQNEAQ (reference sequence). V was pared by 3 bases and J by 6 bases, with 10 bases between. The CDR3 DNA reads TGTGCCAGCAGCTTCAATTTTGAGGATACGCAGTATTTT. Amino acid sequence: CASSFNFEDTQYF.

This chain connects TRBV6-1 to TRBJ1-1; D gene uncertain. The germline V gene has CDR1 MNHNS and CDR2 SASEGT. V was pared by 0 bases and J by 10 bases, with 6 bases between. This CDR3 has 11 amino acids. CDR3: CASSEAHRAFF. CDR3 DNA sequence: TGTGCCAGCAGTGAAGCTCACAGAGCTTTCTTT.

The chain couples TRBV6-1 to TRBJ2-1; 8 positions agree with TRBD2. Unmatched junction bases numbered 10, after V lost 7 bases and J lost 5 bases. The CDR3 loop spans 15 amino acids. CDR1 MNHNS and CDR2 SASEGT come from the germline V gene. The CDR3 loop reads CASKAGGALHNEQFF. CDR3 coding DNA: TGTGCCAGCAAGGCCGGGGGGGCTCTACACAATGAGCAGTTCTTC.

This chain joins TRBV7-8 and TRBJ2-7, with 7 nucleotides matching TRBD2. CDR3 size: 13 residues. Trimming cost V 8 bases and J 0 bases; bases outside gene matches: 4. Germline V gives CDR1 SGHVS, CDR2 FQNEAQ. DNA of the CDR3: TGTGCCAGCGTCGGGAGGTACTCCTACGAGCAGTACTTC. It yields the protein CASVGRYSYEQYF.

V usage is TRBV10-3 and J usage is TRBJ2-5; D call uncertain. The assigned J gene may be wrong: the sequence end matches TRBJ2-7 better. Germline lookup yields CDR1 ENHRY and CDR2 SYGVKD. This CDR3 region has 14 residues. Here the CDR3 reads CAISESGSTYEQYF. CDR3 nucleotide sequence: TGTGCCATCAGTGAGTCTGGCAGCACCTACGAGCAGTACTTC.

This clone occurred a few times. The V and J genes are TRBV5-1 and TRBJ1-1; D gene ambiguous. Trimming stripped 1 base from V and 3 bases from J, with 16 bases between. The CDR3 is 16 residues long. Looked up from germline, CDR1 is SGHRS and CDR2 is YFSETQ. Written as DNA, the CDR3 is TGCGCCAGCAGCTTGCATTCGCTCCTGCGGGACACTGAAGCTTTCTTT. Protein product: CASSLHSLLRDTEAFF.

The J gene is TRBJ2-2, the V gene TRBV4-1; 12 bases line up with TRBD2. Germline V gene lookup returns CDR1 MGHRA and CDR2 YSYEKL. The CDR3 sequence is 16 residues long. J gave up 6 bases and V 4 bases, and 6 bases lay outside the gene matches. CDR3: CASSLRLAGDPGELFF. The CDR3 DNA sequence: TGCGCCAGCAGCCTACGACTAGCGGGAGACCCCGGGGAGCTGTTTTTT.

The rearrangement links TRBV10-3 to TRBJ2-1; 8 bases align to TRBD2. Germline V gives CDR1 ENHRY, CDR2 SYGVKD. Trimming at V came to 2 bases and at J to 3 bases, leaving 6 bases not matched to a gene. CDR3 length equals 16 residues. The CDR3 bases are TGTGCCATCAGTGAGGGTCGAGCGGGAGTCTACAATGAGCAGTTCTTC. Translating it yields CAISEGRAGVYNEQFF.

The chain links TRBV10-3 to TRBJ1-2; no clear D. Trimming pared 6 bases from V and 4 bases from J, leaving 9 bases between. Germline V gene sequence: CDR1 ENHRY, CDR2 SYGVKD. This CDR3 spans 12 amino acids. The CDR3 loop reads CAISMDRYGYTF. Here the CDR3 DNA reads TGTGCCATCAGCATGGATCGCTATGGCTACACCTTC.

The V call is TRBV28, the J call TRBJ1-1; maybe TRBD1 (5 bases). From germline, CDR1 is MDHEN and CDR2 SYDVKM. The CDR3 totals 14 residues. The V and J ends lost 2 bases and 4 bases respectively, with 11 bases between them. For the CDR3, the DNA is TGTGCCAGCAGTTTACAACCAAGGGGCACTGAAGCTTTCTTT. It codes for CASSLQPRGTEAFF.

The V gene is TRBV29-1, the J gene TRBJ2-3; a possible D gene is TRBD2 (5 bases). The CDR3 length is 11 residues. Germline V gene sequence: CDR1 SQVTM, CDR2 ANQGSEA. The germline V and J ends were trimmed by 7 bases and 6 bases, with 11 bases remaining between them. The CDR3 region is CSGHGEDTQYF. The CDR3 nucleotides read TGCAGCGGCCATGGGGAGGATACGCAGTATTTT.

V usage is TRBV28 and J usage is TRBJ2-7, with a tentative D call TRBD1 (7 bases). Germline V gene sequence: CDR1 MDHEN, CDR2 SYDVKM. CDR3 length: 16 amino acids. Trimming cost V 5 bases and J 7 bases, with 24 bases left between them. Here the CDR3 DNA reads TGTGCCAGCAGTCCTCCAACACGACAGGGACTCTATGAGCAGTACTTC. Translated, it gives CASSPPTRQGLYEQYF.

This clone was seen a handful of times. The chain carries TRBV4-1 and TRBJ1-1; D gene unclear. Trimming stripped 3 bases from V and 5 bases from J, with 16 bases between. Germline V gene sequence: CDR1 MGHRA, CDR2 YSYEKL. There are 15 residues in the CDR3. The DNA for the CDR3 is TGCGCCAGCAGCCACCCCACTCGGGCTCGGACTGAAGCTTTCTTT. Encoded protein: CASSHPTRARTEAFF.

In DNA form, the CDR3 reads TGTGCCAGCATCCCTGGGGGGAAGATCGGCACAGATACGCAGTATTTT. The encoded protein is CASIPGGKIGTDTQYF. The chain employs TRBV5-4 and TRBJ2-3, with D maybe TRBD2 (6 bases). Trimming left V 6 bases short and J 1 base short, with 18 bases between. This CDR3 is 16 amino acids long. Germline CDR1 and CDR2: SGHNT and YYREEE (reference sequence).

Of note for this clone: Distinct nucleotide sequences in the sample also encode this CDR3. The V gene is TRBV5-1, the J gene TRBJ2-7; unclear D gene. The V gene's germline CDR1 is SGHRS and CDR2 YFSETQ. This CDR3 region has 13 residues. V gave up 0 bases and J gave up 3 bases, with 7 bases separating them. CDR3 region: CASSLAGNYEQYF. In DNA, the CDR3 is TGCGCCAGCAGCTTGGCTGGGAACTACGAGCAGTACTTC.

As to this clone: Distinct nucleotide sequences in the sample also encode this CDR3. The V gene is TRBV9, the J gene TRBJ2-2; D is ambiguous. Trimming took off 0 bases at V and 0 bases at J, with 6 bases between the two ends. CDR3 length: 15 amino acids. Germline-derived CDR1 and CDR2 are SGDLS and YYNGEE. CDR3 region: CASSVGPANTGELFF. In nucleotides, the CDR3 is TGTGCCAGCAGCGTAGGTCCCGCGAACACCGGGGAGCTGTTTTTT.